The rows below give T cell receptor beta chains drawn from one sample of a study of blood T cell repertoires in COVID-19. Sequenced by immunoSEQ multiplex PCR; TCRdb stores in-frame clones only, minus some. The table lists roughly 150,000 clones, approximately 85% of them singletons. The specimen sequenced was peripheral blood. These TCRs come from a woman over 75 with COVID-19, enrolled during active disease. CDR3s include the opening cysteine and the closing phenylalanine or tryptophan. Fields, in order: V gene, J gene, D gene, clone size, CDR3 protein, CDR3 DNA. D genes are given only for firm matches. Some rows have no size entry. The others give once, few or many, or a class for an expanded clone.

V gene: TRBV5-4
J gene: TRBJ1-2
D gene: TRBD1
clone size: NA
CDR3 protein: CASSLVRDSYGYTF
CDR3 DNA: TGTGCCAGCAGCTTGGTTAGGGACAGTTATGGCTACACCTTC

V gene: TRBV1
J gene: TRBJ2-1
D gene: NA
clone size: NA
CDR3 protein: CTSSQDARLFYNEQFF
CDR3 DNA: TGCACCAGCAGCCAAGACGCTAGACTTTTTTACAATGAGCAGTTCTTC

V gene: TRBV27
J gene: TRBJ1-1
D gene: TRBD1
clone size: NA
CDR3 protein: CASSLYGQGLRSTEAFF
CDR3 DNA: TGTGCCAGCAGTTTATACGGACAGGGGCTTAGGAGCACTGAAGCTTTCTTT

V gene: TRBV5-1
J gene: TRBJ2-1
D gene: NA
clone size: NA
CDR3 protein: CASSQGDPPAFF
CDR3 DNA: TGCGCCAGCAGCCAAGGAGACCCTCCGGCGTTCTTC

V gene: TRBV3-1/TRBV3-2
J gene: TRBJ2-7
D gene: TRBD1
clone size: NA
CDR3 protein: CASSQMTRRTGVYYEQYF
CDR3 DNA: TGTGCCAGCAGCCAAATGACGAGGAGGACAGGGGTTTACTACGAGCAGTACTTC

V gene: TRBV12-3/TRBV12-4
J gene: TRBJ1-1
D gene: TRBD1
clone size: NA
CDR3 protein: CASEGTGETEAFF
CDR3 DNA: TGTGCCAGTGAAGGGACAGGGGAAACTGAAGCTTTCTTT

V gene: TRBV19
J gene: TRBJ1-1
D gene: NA
clone size: NA
CDR3 protein: CASSMGLVATEAFF
CDR3 DNA: TGTGCCAGTAGTATGGGACTTGTGGCGACTGAAGCTTTCTTT

V gene: TRBV28
J gene: TRBJ2-7
D gene: NA
clone size: once
CDR3 protein: CASTPEGGSYEQYF
CDR3 DNA: TGTGCCAGCACCCCGGAAGGGGGTTCCTACGAGCAGTACTTC

V gene: TRBV27
J gene: TRBJ2-7
D gene: NA
clone size: NA
CDR3 protein: CASYPQGLGYEQYF
CDR3 DNA: TGTGCCAGCTACCCCCAGGGGTTGGGTTACGAGCAGTACTTC

V gene: TRBV3-1/TRBV3-2
J gene: TRBJ1-5
D gene: NA
clone size: few
CDR3 protein: CASSTGISPPSNQPQHF
CDR3 DNA: TGTGCCAGCAGCACCGGGATTTCTCCCCCGAGCAATCAGCCCCAGCATTTT

V gene: TRBV11-2
J gene: TRBJ1-2
D gene: TRBD1
clone size: NA
CDR3 protein: CASSRDGPRGANGYTF
CDR3 DNA: TGTGCCAGCAGCAGAGACGGGCCCAGGGGGGCCAATGGCTACACCTTC

V gene: TRBV4-1
J gene: TRBJ1-4
D gene: NA
clone size: NA
CDR3 protein: CASSQEKEQGYEKLFF
CDR3 DNA: TGCGCCAGCAGCCAAGAGAAGGAGCAGGGGTATGAAAAACTGTTTTTT

V gene: TRBV30
J gene: TRBJ2-7
D gene: TRBD1
clone size: NA
CDR3 protein: CASSRYRGEDEQYF
CDR3 DNA: TGTGCCTCCTCGAGGTACAGGGGCGAGGACGAGCAGTACTTC

V gene: TRBV5-1
J gene: TRBJ2-1
D gene: TRBD2
clone size: few
CDR3 protein: CASSLALAGGPGTIF
CDR3 DNA: TGCGCCAGCAGCTTGGCACTAGCGGGAGGGCCCGGTACGATCTTC

V gene: TRBV7-3
J gene: TRBJ2-3
D gene: TRBD2
clone size: once
CDR3 protein: CASQRGRSTDTQYF
CDR3 DNA: TGTGCCAGCCAGCGGGGACGTAGCACAGATACGCAGTATTTT

V gene: TRBV4-1
J gene: TRBJ2-1
D gene: TRBD2
clone size: NA
CDR3 protein: CASSHGGGLAGGRNEQFF
CDR3 DNA: TGCGCCAGCAGCCATGGCGGGGGACTAGCGGGAGGGCGCAATGAGCAGTTCTTC

V gene: TRBV28
J gene: TRBJ2-1
D gene: NA
clone size: NA
CDR3 protein: CASTPSGYNEQFF
CDR3 DNA: TGTGCCAGCACCCCCTCCGGGTACAATGAGCAGTTCTTC

V gene: TRBV30
J gene: TRBJ2-3
D gene: TRBD2
clone size: once
CDR3 protein: CAWSSSGGTDTQYF
CDR3 DNA: TGTGCCTGGAGTTCTAGCGGGGGCACAGATACGCAGTATTTT

V gene: TRBV6-5
J gene: TRBJ2-4
D gene: NA
clone size: NA
CDR3 protein: CASSSRAGLSKNIQYF
CDR3 DNA: TGTGCCAGCAGTTCGAGAGCAGGGTTATCCAAAAACATTCAGTACTTC

V gene: TRBV9
J gene: TRBJ1-4
D gene: NA
clone size: NA
CDR3 protein: CASSGTRGSTNEKLFF
CDR3 DNA: TGTGCCAGCAGCGGAACCAGGGGCTCGACTAATGAAAAACTGTTTTTT

V gene: TRBV9
J gene: TRBJ2-7
D gene: TRBD2
clone size: once
CDR3 protein: CASSGGGGPSYEQYF
CDR3 DNA: TGTGCCAGCAGTGGCGGGGGGGGCCCTTCCTACGAGCAGTACTTC

V gene: TRBV27
J gene: TRBJ2-7
D gene: NA
clone size: NA
CDR3 protein: CASSPRRRGNSYEQYF
CDR3 DNA: TGTGCCAGCAGCCCTCGTAGGCGAGGGAACTCCTACGAGCAGTACTTC